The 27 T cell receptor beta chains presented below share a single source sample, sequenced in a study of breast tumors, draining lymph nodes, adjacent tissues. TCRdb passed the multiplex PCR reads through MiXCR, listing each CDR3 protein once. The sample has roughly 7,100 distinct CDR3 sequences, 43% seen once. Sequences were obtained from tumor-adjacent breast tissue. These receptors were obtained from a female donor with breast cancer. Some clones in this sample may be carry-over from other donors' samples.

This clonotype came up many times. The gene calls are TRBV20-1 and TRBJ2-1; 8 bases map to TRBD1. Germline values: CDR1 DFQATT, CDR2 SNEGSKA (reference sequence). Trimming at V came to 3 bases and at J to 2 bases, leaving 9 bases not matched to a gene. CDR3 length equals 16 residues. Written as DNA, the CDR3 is TGCAGTGCTAGGAATATCCAGGGGGCCCCCTACAATGAGCAGTTCTTC. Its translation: CSARNIQGAPYNEQFF.

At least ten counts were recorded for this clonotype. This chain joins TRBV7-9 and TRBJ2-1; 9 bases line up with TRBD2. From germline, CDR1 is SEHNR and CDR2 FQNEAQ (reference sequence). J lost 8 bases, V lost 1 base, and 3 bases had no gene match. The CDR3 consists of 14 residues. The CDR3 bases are TGTGCCAGCAGCTTAGGGGTAGCGGGAGATGAGCAGTTCTTC. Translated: CASSLGVAGDEQFF. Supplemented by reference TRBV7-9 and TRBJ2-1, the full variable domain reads DTGVSQNPRHKITKRGQNVTFRCDPISEHNRLYWYRQTLGQGPEFLTYFQNEAQLEKSRLLSDRFSAERPKGSFSTLEIQRTEQGDSAMYLCASSLGVAGDEQFFGPGTRLTVL.

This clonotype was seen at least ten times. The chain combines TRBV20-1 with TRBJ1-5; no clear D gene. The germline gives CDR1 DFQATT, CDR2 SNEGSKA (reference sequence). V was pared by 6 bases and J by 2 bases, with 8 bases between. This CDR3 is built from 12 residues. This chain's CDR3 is CSAGPRNQPQHF. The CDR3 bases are TGCAGTGCCGGACCGCGCAATCAGCCCCAGCATTTT.

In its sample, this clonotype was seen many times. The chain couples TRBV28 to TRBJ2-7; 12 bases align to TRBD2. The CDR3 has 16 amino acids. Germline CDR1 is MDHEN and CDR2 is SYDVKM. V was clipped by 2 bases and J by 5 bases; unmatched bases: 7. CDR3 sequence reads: CASSLRSTSGRDEQYF. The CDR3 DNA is TGTGCCAGCAGTTTACGGTCGACTAGCGGGAGAGACGAGCAGTACTTC.

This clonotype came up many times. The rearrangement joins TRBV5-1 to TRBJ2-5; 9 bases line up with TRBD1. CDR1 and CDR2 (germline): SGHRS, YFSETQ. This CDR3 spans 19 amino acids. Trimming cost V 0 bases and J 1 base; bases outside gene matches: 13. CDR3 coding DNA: TGCGCCAGCAGCTTGGGGCCTACAGGGGGCGGAGGACCCCAAGAGACCCAGTACTTC. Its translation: CASSLGPTGGGGPQETQYF.

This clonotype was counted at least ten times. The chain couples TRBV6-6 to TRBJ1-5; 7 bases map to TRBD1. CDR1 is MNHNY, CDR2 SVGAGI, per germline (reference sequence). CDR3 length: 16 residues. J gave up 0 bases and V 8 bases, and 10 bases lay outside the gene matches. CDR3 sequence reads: CASGIPTGDSNQPQHF. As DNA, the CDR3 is TGTGCCAGCGGGATCCCCACAGGGGATAGCAATCAGCCCCAGCATTTT.

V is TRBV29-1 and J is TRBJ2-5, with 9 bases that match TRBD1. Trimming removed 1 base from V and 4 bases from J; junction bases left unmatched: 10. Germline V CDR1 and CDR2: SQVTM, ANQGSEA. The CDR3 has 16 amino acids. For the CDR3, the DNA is TGCAGCGTTGAAGGGGACAGGGAGTTTGCTATAGAGACCCAGTACTTC. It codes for CSVEGDREFAIETQYF.

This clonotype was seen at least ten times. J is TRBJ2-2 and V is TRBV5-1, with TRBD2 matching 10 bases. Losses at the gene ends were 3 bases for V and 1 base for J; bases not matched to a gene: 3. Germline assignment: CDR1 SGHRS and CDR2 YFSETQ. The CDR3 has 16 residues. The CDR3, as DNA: TGCGCCAGCAGCTCCACTAGCGGGAAGAACACCGGGGAGCTGTTTTTT. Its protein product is CASSSTSGKNTGELFF. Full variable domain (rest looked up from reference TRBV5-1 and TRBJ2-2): KAGVTQTPRYLIKTRGQQVTLSCSPISGHRSVSWYQQTPGQGLQFLFEYFSETQRNKGNFPGRFSGRQFSNSRSEMNVSTLELGDSALYLCASSSTSGKNTGELFFGEGSRLTVL.

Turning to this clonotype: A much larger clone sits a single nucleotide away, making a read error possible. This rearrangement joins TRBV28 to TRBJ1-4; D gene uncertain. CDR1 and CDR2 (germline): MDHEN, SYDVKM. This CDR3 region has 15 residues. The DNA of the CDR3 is TGTGCCAGCAGTCCCCTCAGTTGGGTTAATGAAGAACTGTTTTTT. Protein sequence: CASSPLSWVNEELFF.

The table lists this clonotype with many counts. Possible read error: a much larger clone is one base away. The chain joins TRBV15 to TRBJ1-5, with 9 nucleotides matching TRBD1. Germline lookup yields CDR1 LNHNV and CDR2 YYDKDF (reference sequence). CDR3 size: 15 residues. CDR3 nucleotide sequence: TGTGCCACCAGCTGGGACAGGGAGCTCAATCAGCTCCAGCATTTT. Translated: CATSWDRELNQLQHF. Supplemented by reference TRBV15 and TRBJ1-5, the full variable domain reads DAMVIQNPRYQVTQFGKPVTLSCSQTLNHNVMYWYQQKSSQAPKLLFHYYDKDFNNEADTPDNFQSRRPNTSFCFLDIRSPGLGDTAMYLCATSWDRELNQLQHFGDGTRLSIL.

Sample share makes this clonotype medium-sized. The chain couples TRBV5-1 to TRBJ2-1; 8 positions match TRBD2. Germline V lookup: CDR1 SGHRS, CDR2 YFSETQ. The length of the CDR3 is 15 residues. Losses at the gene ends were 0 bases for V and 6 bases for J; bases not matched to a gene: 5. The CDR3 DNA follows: TGCGCCAGCAGCTTGGGCGGGAGGCCCTCCAATGAGCAGTTCTTC. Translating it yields CASSLGGRPSNEQFF.

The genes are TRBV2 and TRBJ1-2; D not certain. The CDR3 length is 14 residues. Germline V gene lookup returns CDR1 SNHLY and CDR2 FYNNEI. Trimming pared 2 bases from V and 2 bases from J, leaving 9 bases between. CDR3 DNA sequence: TGTGCCAGCAGTGAAATGCAGGCCAACTATGGCTACACCTTC. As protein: CASSEMQANYGYTF.

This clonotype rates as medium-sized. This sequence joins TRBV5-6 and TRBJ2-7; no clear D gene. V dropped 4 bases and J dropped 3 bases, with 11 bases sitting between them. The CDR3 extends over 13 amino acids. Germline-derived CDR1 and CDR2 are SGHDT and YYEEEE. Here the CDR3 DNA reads TGTGCCAGCAGCCCTTTAGACGGCTACGAGCAGTACTTC. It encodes CASSPLDGYEQYF.

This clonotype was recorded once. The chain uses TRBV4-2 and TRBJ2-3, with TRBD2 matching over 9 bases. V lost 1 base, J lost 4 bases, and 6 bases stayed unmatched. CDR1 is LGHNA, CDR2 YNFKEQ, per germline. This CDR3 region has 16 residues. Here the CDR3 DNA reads TGTGCCAGCAGCCAAGTAGAAGCTAGCGGGGCAGATACGCAGTATTTT. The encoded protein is CASSQVEASGADTQYF.

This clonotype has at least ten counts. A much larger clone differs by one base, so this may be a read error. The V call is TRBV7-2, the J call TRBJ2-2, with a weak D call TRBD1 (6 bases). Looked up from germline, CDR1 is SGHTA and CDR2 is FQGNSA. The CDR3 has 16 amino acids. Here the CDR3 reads CASSSPGTLNTGKLFF. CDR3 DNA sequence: TGTGCCAGCAGTTCTCCCGGGACACTTAACACCGGGAAGCTGTTTTTT. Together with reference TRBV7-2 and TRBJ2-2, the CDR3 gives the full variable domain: GAGVSQSPSNKVTEKGKDVELRCDPISGHTALYWYRQSLGQGLEFLIYFQGNSAPDKSGLPSDRFSAERTGGSVSTLTIQRTQQEDSAVYLCASSSPGTLNTGKLFFGEGSRLTVL.

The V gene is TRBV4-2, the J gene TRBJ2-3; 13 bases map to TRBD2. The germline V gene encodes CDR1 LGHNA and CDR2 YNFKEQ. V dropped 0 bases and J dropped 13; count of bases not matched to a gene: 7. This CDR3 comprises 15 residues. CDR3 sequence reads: CASSQDETSGRAKYF. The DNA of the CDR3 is TGTGCCAGCAGCCAAGATGAAACTAGCGGGAGGGCAAAGTATTTT.

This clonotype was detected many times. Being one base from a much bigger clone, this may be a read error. CDR3 in DNA: TGTGCCAGCAGCCCCTCTCGGCGGGAGGGCCGATACGAGCAGTACTTC. Translating gives CASSPSRREGRYEQYF. The V gene is TRBV4-2, the J gene TRBJ2-7; TRBD2 aligns across 9 bases. Trimming cost V 4 bases and J 4 bases; bases outside gene matches: 11. This CDR3 has 16 residues. Germline CDR1 LGHNA, CDR2 YNFKEQ.

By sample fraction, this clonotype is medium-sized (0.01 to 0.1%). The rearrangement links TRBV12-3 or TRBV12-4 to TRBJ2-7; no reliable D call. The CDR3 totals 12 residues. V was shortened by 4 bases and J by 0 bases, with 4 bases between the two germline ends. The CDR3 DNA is TGTGCCAGCAGTTATAGCTCCTACGAGCAGTACTTC. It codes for CASSYSSYEQYF.

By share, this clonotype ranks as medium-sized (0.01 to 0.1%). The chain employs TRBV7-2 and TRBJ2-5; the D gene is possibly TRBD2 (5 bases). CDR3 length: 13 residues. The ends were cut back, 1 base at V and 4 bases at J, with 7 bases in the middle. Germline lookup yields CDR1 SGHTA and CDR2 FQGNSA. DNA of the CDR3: TGTGCCAGCAGCTTAGGCGGGTCAGAGACCCAGTACTTC. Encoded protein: CASSLGGSETQYF. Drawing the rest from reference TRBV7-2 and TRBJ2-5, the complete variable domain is GAGVSQSPSNKVTEKGKDVELRCDPISGHTALYWYRQSLGQGLEFLIYFQGNSAPDKSGLPSDRFSAERTGGSVSTLTIQRTQQEDSAVYLCASSLGGSETQYFGPGTRLLVL.

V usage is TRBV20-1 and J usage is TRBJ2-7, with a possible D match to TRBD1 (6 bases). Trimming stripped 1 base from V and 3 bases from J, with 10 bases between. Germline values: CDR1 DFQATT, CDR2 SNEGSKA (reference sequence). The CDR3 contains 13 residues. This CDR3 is CSARGIGGYEQYF. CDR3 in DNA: TGCAGTGCTAGAGGAATAGGGGGCTACGAGCAGTACTTC.

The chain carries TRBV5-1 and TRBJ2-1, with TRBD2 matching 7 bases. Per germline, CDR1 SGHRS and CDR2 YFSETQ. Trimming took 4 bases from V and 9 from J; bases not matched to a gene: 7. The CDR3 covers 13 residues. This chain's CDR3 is CASSGSREGEQFF. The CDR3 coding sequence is TGCGCCAGCAGCGGTTCGAGGGAGGGTGAGCAGTTCTTC.

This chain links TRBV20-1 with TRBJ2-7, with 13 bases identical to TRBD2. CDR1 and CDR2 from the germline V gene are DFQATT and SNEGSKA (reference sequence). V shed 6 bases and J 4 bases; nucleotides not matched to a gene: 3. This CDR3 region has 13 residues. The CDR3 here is CSARTSGRYEQYF. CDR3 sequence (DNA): TGCAGTGCACGGACTAGCGGGAGATACGAGCAGTACTTC.

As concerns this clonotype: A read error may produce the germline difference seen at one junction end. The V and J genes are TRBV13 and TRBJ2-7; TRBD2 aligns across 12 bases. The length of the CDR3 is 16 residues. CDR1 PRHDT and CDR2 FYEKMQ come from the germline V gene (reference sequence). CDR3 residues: CASSRTSGVIYHERYF. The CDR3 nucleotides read TGTGCCAGCAGCCGGACTAGCGGGGTGATCTACCACGAGCGGTACTTC.

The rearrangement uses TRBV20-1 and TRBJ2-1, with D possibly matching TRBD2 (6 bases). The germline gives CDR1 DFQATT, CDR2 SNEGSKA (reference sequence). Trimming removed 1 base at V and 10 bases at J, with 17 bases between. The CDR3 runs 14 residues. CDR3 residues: CSARGGLARREQFF. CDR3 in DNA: TGCAGTGCTAGAGGTGGCCTAGCGCGCAGAGAGCAGTTCTTC.

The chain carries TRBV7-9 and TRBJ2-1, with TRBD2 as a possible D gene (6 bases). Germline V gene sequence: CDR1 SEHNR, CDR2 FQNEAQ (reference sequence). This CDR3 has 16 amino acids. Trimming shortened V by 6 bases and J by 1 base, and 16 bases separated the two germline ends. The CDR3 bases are TGTGCCAGCAGAGAAACCGGGAGCCGATCCTACAATGAGCAGTTCTTC. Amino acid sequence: CASRETGSRSYNEQFF.

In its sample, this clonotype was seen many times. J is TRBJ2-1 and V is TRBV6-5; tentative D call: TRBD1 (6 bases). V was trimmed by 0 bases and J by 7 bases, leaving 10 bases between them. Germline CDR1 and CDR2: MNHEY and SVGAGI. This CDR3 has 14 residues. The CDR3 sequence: CASSYSNRGNEQFF. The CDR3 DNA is TGTGCCAGCAGTTACTCGAATAGGGGGAATGAGCAGTTCTTC.

CDR3 amino acids: CATRGSSYNSPLHF. DNA for the CDR3: TGTGCCACCAGAGGAAGCTCCTATAATTCACCCCTCCACTTT. This chain connects TRBV24-1 to TRBJ1-6; D gene uncertain. In germline, CDR1 is KGHDR, CDR2 SFDVKD. This CDR3 is built from 14 residues. With 7 bases removed from V and 0 bases from J, the gap between germline ends came to 6 bases.